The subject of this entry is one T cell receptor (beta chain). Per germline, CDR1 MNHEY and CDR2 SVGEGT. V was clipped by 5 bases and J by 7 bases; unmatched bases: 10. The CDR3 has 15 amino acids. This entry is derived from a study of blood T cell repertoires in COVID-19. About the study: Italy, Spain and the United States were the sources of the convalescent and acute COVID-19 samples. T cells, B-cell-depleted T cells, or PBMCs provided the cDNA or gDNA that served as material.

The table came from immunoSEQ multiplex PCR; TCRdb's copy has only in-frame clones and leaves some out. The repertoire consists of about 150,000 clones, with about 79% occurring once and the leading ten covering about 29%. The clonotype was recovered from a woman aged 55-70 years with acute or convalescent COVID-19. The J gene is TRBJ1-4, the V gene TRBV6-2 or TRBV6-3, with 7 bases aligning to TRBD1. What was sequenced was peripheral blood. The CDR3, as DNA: TGTGCCAGCAGTCCACCTCGGACAGGAGGTGAAAAACTGTTTTTT. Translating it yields CASSPPRTGGEKLFF.